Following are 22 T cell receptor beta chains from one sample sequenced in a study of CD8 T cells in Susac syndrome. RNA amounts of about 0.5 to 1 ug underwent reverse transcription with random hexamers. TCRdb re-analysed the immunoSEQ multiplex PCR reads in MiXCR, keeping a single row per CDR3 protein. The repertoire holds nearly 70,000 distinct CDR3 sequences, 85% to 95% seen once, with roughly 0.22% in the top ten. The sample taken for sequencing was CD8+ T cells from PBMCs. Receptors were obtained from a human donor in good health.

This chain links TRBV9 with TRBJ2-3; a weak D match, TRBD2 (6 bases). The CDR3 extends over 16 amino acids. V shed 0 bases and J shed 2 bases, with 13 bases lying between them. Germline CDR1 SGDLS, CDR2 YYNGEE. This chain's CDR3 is CASSVDGGDATDTQYF. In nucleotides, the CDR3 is TGTGCCAGCAGCGTAGACGGGGGAGATGCCACAGATACGCAGTATTTT.

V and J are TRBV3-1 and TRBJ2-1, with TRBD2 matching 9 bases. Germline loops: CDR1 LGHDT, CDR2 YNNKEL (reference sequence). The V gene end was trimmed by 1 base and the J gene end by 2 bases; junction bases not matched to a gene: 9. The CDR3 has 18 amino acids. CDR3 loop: CASSQATGAGGPYNEQFF. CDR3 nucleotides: TGTGCCAGCAGCCAAGCCACGGGAGCGGGGGGCCCCTACAATGAGCAGTTCTTC.

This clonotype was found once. CDR3 sequence: CATKEGGSSYEQYV. The CDR3 nucleotides are TGTGCCACCAAAGAGGGTGGGTCGAGCTACGAGCAGTACGTC. This rearrangement joins TRBV15 to TRBJ2-7; possible D gene TRBD2, 5 bases. Germline V gene data show CDR1 as LNHNV and CDR2 as YYDKDF (reference sequence). The CDR3 covers 14 residues. V gave up 7 bases and J gave up 3 bases, with 16 bases separating them.

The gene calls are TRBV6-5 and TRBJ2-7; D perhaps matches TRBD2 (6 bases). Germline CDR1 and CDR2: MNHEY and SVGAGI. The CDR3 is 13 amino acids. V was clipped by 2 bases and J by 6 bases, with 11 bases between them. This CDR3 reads CASSYGQGGEQYF. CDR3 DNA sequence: TGTGCCAGCAGTTACGGGCAGGGAGGCGAGCAGTACTTC.

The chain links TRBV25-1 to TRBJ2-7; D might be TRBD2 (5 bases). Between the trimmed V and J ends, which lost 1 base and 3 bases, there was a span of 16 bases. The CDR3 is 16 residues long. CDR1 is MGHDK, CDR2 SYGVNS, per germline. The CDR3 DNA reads TGTGCCAGCAGTGAATTCGCCCGGGAAGGGAACTACGAGCAGTACTTC. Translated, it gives CASSEFAREGNYEQYF.

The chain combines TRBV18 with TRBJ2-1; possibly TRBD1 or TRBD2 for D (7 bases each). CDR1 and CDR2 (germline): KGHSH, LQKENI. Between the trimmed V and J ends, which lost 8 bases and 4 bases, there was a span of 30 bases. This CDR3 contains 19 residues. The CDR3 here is CASPDRDRETSWSYNEQFF. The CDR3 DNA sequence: TGTGCCAGCCCGGATCGGGACAGAGAGACTAGCTGGTCATACAATGAGCAGTTCTTC.

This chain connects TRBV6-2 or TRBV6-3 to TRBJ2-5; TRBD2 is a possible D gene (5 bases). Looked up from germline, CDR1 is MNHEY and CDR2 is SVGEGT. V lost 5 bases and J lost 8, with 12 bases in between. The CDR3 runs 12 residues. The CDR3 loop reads CASSLDPGTQYF. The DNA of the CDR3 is TGTGCCAGCAGTCTCGACCCGGGAACCCAGTACTTC.

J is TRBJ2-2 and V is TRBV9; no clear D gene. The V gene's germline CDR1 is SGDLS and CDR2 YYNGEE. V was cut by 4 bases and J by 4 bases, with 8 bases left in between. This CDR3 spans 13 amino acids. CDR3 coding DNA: TGTGCCAGCAGCCCGCCTCTCACCGGGGAGCTGTTTTTT. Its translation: CASSPPLTGELFF. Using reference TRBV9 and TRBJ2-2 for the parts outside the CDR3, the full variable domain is DSGVTQTPKHLITATGQRVTLRCSPRSGDLSVYWYQQSLDQGLQFLIQYYNGEERAKGNILERFSAQQFPDLHSELNLSSLELGDSALYFCASSPPLTGELFFGEGSRLTVL.

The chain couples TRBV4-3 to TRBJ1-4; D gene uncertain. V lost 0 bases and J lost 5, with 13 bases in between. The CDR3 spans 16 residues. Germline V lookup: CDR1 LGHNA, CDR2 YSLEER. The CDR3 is CASSQDAGTWNEKLFF. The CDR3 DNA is TGCGCCAGCAGCCAAGACGCGGGAACTTGGAATGAAAAACTGTTTTTT.

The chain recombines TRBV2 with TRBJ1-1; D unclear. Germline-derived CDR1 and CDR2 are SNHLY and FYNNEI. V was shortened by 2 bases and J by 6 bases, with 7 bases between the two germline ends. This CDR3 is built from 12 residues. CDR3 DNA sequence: TGTGCCAGCAGTGAAAAGGGTGCTGAAGCTTTCTTT. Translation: CASSEKGAEAFF. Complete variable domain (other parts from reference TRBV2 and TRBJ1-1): EPEVTQTPSHQVTQMGQEVILRCVPISNHLYFYWYRQILGQKVEFLVSFYNNEISEKSEIFDDQFSVERPDGSNFTLKIRSTKLEDSAMYFCASSEKGAEAFFGQGTRLTVV.

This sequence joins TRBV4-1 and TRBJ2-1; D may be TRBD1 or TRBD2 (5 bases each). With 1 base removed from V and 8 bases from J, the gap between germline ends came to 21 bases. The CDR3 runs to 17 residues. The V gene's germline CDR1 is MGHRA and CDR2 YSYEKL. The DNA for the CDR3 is TGCGCCAGCAGCCAAGCTGATGGGGACGACCGGTTTGATGAGCAGTTCTTC. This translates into CASSQADGDDRFDEQFF.

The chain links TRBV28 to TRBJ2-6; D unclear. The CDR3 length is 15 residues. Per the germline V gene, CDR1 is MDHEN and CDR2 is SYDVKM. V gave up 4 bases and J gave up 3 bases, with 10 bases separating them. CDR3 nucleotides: TGTGCCAGCAGTTCCAATGGGCTTGGGGCCAACGTCCTGACTTTC. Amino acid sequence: CASSSNGLGANVLTF. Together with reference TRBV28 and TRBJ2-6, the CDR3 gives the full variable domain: DVKVTQSSRYLVKRTGEKVFLECVQDMDHENMFWYRQDPGLGLRLIYFSYDVKMKEKGDIPEGYSVSREKKERFSLILESASTNQTSMYLCASSSNGLGANVLTFGAGSRLTVL.

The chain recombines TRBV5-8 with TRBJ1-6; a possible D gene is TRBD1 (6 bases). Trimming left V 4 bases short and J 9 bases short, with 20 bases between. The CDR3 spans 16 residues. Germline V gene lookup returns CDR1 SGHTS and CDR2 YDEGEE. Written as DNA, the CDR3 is TGTGCCAGCAGCGTGACTCCGGGACACGGAATTTCACCCCTCCACTTT. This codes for CASSVTPGHGISPLHF.

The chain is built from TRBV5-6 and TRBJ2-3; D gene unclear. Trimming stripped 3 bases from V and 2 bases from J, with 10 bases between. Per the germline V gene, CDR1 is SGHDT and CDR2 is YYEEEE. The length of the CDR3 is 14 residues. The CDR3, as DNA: TGTGCCAGCAGCTCGGACCGATCCACAGATACGCAGTATTTT. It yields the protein CASSSDRSTDTQYF.

CDR3 residues: CAWTRTGGYQETQYF. DNA for the CDR3: TGTGCCTGGACCCGGACAGGGGGGTACCAAGAGACCCAGTACTTC. V and J are TRBV30 and TRBJ2-5, with TRBD1 matching 10 bases. V lost 4 bases to trimming and J lost 0 bases; unmatched junction nucleotides: 5. Germline V CDR1 and CDR2: GTSNPN, SVGIG (reference sequence). This CDR3 has 15 residues. Full variable domain (remainder filled in from reference TRBV30 and TRBJ2-5): SQTIHQWPATLVQPVGSPLSLECTVEGTSNPNLYWYRQAAGRGLQLLFYSVGIGQISSEVPQNLSASRPQDRQFILSSKKLLLSDSGFYLCAWTRTGGYQETQYFGPGTRLLVL.

CDR3 sequence reads: CASSQEVRGAGNTIYF. CDR3 coding DNA: TGCGCCAGCAGCCAAGAGGTCAGAGGGGCCGGAAACACCATATATTTT. J is TRBJ1-3 and V is TRBV4-3; a possible D gene is TRBD1 (5 bases). The germline V gene has CDR1 LGHNA and CDR2 YSLEER. This CDR3 is 16 amino acids long. V was pared by 0 bases and J by 4 bases, with 13 bases between.

The CDR3 DNA sequence: TGCGCCAGCAGCTTAGACAGGGGGCTCGCTCGACCCCTCCACTTT. Its protein is CASSLDRGLARPLHF. The V and J genes are TRBV5-1 and TRBJ1-6; TRBD1 agrees at 10 bases. The CDR3 extends over 15 amino acids. Germline V lookup: CDR1 SGHRS, CDR2 YFSETQ. With 2 bases clipped from V and 12 bases from J, the junction kept 8 bases outside the gene matches. Supplemented by reference TRBV5-1 and TRBJ1-6, the full variable domain reads KAGVTQTPRYLIKTRGQQVTLSCSPISGHRSVSWYQQTPGQGLQFLFEYFSETQRNKGNFPGRFSGRQFSNSRSEMNVSTLELGDSALYLCASSLDRGLARPLHFGNGTRLTVT.

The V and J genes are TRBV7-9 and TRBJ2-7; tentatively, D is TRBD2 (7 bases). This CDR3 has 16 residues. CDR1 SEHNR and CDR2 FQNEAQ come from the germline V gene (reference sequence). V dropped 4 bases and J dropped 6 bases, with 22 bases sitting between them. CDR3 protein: CASSSLGAGDYGEQYF. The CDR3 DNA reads TGTGCCAGCAGCTCTCTTGGGGCAGGGGACTATGGCGAGCAGTACTTC.

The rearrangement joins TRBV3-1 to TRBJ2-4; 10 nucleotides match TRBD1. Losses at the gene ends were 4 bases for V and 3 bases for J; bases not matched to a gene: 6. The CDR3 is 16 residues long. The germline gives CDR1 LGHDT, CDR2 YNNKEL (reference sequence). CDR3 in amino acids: CASSLRTGGGKNIQYF. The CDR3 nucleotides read TGTGCCAGCAGCCTTCGGACAGGGGGAGGCAAAAACATTCAGTACTTC.

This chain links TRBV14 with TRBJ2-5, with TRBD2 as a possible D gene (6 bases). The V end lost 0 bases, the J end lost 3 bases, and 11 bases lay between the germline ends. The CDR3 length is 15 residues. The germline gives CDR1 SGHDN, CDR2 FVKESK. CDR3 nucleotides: TGTGCCAGCAGCCAAGAGGAGGGAGGTAAAGAGACCCAGTACTTC. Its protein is CASSQEEGGKETQYF.

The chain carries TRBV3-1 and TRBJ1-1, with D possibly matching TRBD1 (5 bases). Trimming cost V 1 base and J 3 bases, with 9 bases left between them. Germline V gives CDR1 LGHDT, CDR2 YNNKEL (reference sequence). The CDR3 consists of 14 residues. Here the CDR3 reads CASSQVSRDTEAFF. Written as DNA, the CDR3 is TGTGCCAGCAGCCAAGTTTCCAGGGACACTGAAGCTTTCTTT.

In DNA form, the CDR3 reads TGTGCCTGGAGCGCGGGACGTTTGAACACTGAAGCTTTCTTT. It translates to CAWSAGRLNTEAFF. This chain connects TRBV30 to TRBJ1-1; D is perhaps TRBD1 (5 bases). CDR1 is GTSNPN, CDR2 SVGIG, per germline (reference sequence). This CDR3 region has 14 residues. The V end lost 3 bases, the J end lost 0 bases, and 11 bases lay between the germline ends. The full variable domain, completed using reference TRBV30 and TRBJ1-1, is SQTIHQWPATLVQPVGSPLSLECTVEGTSNPNLYWYRQAAGRGLQLLFYSVGIGQISSEVPQNLSASRPQDRQFILSSKKLLLSDSGFYLCAWSAGRLNTEAFFGQGTRLTVV.